This passage covers 12 T cell receptor beta chains from one sample sequenced in a study of blood T cell repertoires in COVID-19. Produced via immunoSEQ multiplex PCR; TCRdb's table is partial and in-frame only. The top ten clones hold approximately 31% of a sample with around 100,000 clones, roughly 85% of them seen once. What was sequenced was peripheral blood. All receptors derive from a man between 65 and 85 years old with active or convalescent COVID-19.

V usage is TRBV5-4 and J usage is TRBJ1-4; D might be TRBD1 (5 bases). Trimming removed 4 bases at V and 0 bases at J, with 13 bases between. This CDR3 has 16 residues. Germline V CDR1 and CDR2: SGHNT, YYREEE (reference sequence). CDR3 bases: TGTGCCAGCAGCCTGGTGGGGGGAGCAACTAATGAAAAACTGTTTTTT. Protein: CASSLVGGATNEKLFF.

This CDR3 reads CASNKGGASGSSYNEQFF. For the CDR3, the DNA is TGTGCCAGCAACAAAGGAGGAGCTAGCGGGAGCTCCTACAATGAGCAGTTCTTC. The chain employs TRBV5-4 and TRBJ2-1; TRBD2 matches at 10 bases. The CDR3 is 18 amino acids. The J segment lost 0 bases and the V segment lost 6 bases, leaving 12 bases of the junction unmatched. Germline values: CDR1 SGHNT, CDR2 YYREEE (reference sequence).

The rearrangement uses TRBV6-6 and TRBJ2-1; no firm D call. The length of the CDR3 is 15 residues. V lost 4 bases to trimming and J lost 5 bases, with 15 bases between them. Germline V gene lookup returns CDR1 MNHNY and CDR2 SVGAGI (reference sequence). The CDR3 is CASSFDWLGDNEQFF. For the CDR3, the DNA is TGTGCCAGCAGTTTCGACTGGCTAGGCGACAATGAGCAGTTCTTC.

This chain links TRBV7-6 with TRBJ2-7; D is perhaps TRBD1 (6 bases). Germline V gives CDR1 SGHVS, CDR2 FNYEAQ. There are 14 residues in the CDR3. The V and J ends lost 5 bases and 2 bases respectively, with 13 bases between them. For the CDR3, the DNA is TGTGCCAGCAGCCATTCACAGGGTCCCTACGAGCAGTACTTC. Its translation is CASSHSQGPYEQYF.

This clone was observed a few times. The genes are TRBV27 and TRBJ1-2, with 9 positions matching TRBD1. V dropped 2 bases and J dropped 1; count of bases not matched to a gene: 17. Germline-derived CDR1 and CDR2 are MNHEY and SMNVEV (reference sequence). This CDR3 region has 20 residues. In nucleotides, the CDR3 is TGTGCCAGCAGTTTACTTCTTCCCGGGGACAGGGCTGGGGGTAACTATGGCTACACCTTC. This gives the protein CASSLLLPGDRAGGNYGYTF.

The rearrangement uses TRBV5-6 and TRBJ1-2; D perhaps matches TRBD1 (5 bases). Germline lookup yields CDR1 SGHDT and CDR2 YYEEEE. The CDR3 extends over 12 amino acids. Deletions cut 5 bases from V and 8 bases from J, with 13 bases between. The CDR3: CASRLTPGGYTF. DNA for the CDR3: TGTGCCAGCAGATTGACCCCAGGGGGCTACACCTTC.

V gene TRBV9 combines with J gene TRBJ2-7; D possibly corresponds to TRBD1 (5 bases). The CDR3 has 14 residues. Germline V gene lookup returns CDR1 SGDLS and CDR2 YYNGEE. The germline V and J ends were trimmed by 4 bases and 3 bases, with 14 bases remaining between them. CDR3 sequence: CASSPTTEFYEQYF. As DNA, the CDR3 is TGTGCCAGCAGCCCCACGACAGAATTCTACGAGCAGTACTTC.

V usage is TRBV15 and J usage is TRBJ1-6; 8 bases are shared with TRBD1. Unmatched junction bases numbered 7, after V lost 3 bases and J lost 9 bases. This CDR3 is built from 15 residues. In germline, CDR1 is LNHNV, CDR2 YYDKDF (reference sequence). CDR3 loop: CATSSRDRLGSPLHF. The CDR3 DNA is TGTGCCACCAGCAGTCGGGACAGGCTTGGTTCACCCCTCCACTTT.

CDR3 DNA: TGTGCCAGCAGCCCCCGACAGGGGTTTGGCTACACCTTC. This gives the protein CASSPRQGFGYTF. The chain joins TRBV6-5 to TRBJ1-2; 8 nucleotides line up with TRBD1. The CDR3 is made up of 13 amino acids. The germline V gene has CDR1 MNHEY and CDR2 SVGAGI. V shed 6 bases, J shed 7 bases, and the junction held 7 bases outside the gene matches.

The chain couples TRBV28 to TRBJ2-3, with D perhaps matching TRBD2 (6 bases). CDR3 length: 12 residues. Trimming stripped 7 bases from V and 4 bases from J, with 9 bases between. Germline V gene lookup returns CDR1 MDHEN and CDR2 SYDVKM. The CDR3 DNA follows: TGTGCCAGCAACGGGGGTGCAGATACGCAGTATTTT. It specifies CASNGGADTQYF.

The chain recombines TRBV30 with TRBJ2-3; D is possibly TRBD1 (6 bases). The length of the CDR3 is 13 residues. In germline, CDR1 is GTSNPN, CDR2 SVGIG (reference sequence). Deletions cut 3 bases from V and 3 bases from J, with 10 bases between. DNA of the CDR3: TGTGCCTGGAGGGGAAGGGGGACAGATACGCAGTATTTT. Protein: CAWRGRGTDTQYF.

This chain uses TRBV28 with TRBJ1-1; D is perhaps TRBD1 (6 bases). CDR1 and CDR2 (germline): MDHEN, SYDVKM. The CDR3 has 15 residues. V was clipped by 1 base and J by 10 bases, with 19 bases between them. For the CDR3, the DNA is TGTGCCAGCAGTTTATCGACCAGGGGCCCTACGGGAGCTTTCTTT. Translation gives CASSLSTRGPTGAFF. The full variable domain, its missing parts supplied by reference TRBV28 and TRBJ1-1, is DVKVTQSSRYLVKRTGEKVFLECVQDMDHENMFWYRQDPGLGLRLIYFSYDVKMKEKGDIPEGYSVSREKKERFSLILESASTNQTSMYLCASSLSTRGPTGAFFGQGTRLTVV.